These 22 T cell receptor beta chains were all obtained from the same sample, sequenced in a study of OX40 agonist ivuxolimab in advanced cancers. Some clones are missing from TCRdb's copy, which holds only in-frame ones; the method was immunoSEQ multiplex PCR. The sample includes roughly 38,000 clones, 60% to 80% of them seen just once. Sequenced here: CD4+ or CD8+ T cells sorted from blood, sampled in a trial of the OX40 agonist ivuxolimab. All receptors come from an adult with an advanced solid tumor such as melanoma, head and neck, liver or kidney cancer.

The rearrangement links TRBV5-1 to TRBJ2-6, with D uncertain. From germline, CDR1 is SGHRS and CDR2 YFSETQ. V lost 2 bases to trimming and J lost 0 bases, with 3 bases between them. There are 14 residues in the CDR3. In DNA, the CDR3 is TGCGCCAGCAGCTTAGACTCTGGGGCCAACGTCCTGACTTTC. This gives the protein CASSLDSGANVLTF.

The rearrangement uses TRBV30 and TRBJ1-5; 9 bases align to TRBD1. Germline V gives CDR1 GTSNPN, CDR2 SVGIG (reference sequence). CDR3 length equals 14 residues. The V gene end was trimmed by 3 bases and the J gene end by 5 bases; junction bases not matched to a gene: 5. This CDR3 reads CAWSPGQGYQPQHF. CDR3 nucleotide sequence: TGTGCCTGGAGCCCGGGACAGGGTTATCAGCCCCAGCATTTT. Full variable domain (missing parts from reference TRBV30 and TRBJ1-5): SQTIHQWPATLVQPVGSPLSLECTVEGTSNPNLYWYRQAAGRGLQLLFYSVGIGQISSEVPQNLSASRPQDRQFILSSKKLLLSDSGFYLCAWSPGQGYQPQHFGDGTRLSIL.

The rearrangement uses TRBV21-1 and TRBJ2-5; TRBD1, the table's D call, lacks a check against the DNA. TRBV21-1 is a pseudogene. The CDR3 loop spans 17 amino acids. CDR3 DNA sequence: TGTGCCAGCAGCAATGATGTCCGGGACAGGGGACCAGAGACCCAGTACTTC. This encodes CASSNDVRDRGPETQYF.

This chain uses TRBV2 with TRBJ1-5; D might be TRBD1 (5 bases). Germline-derived CDR1 and CDR2 are SNHLY and FYNNEI. CDR3 length equals 14 residues. Trimming stripped 5 bases from V and 8 bases from J, with 16 bases between. CDR3 DNA sequence: TGTGCCAGCAGTCCCCACAGGACGTTGGAGCCCCAGCATTTT. It codes for CASSPHRTLEPQHF. Using reference TRBV2 and TRBJ1-5 for the parts outside the CDR3, the full variable domain is EPEVTQTPSHQVTQMGQEVILRCVPISNHLYFYWYRQILGQKVEFLVSFYNNEISEKSEIFDDQFSVERPDGSNFTLKIRSTKLEDSAMYFCASSPHRTLEPQHFGDGTRLSIL.

J is TRBJ2-5 and V is TRBV5-1; a possible D gene is TRBD2 (5 bases). The J call may be in error: the DNA end matches TRBJ2-7 better. This CDR3 region has 13 residues. CDR1 is SGHRS, CDR2 YFSETQ, per germline. The CDR3 region has the DNA TGCGCCAGCAGCTTGACGGGGTACAACGAGCAGTACTTC. It is translated as CASSLTGYNEQYF.

This chain links TRBV6-6 with TRBJ1-1; D gene unclear. Germline CDR1 and CDR2: MNHNY and SVGAGI (reference sequence). Deletions cut 4 bases from V and 8 bases from J, with 11 bases between. CDR3 size: 12 residues. The CDR3 sequence: CASSLGGWEAFF. The CDR3 nucleotides read TGTGCCAGCAGTTTAGGAGGTTGGGAAGCTTTCTTT.

J is TRBJ2-3 and V is TRBV5-6; D is perhaps TRBD1 (6 bases). CDR3 size: 15 residues. Germline V gene data show CDR1 as SGHDT and CDR2 as YYEEEE. The ends were cut back, 0 bases at V and 3 bases at J, with 11 bases in the middle. CDR3 DNA sequence: TGTGCCAGCAGCTTGGGGGGGCTGAAAACAGATACGCAGTATTTT. Translating gives CASSLGGLKTDTQYF.

The V call is TRBV7-8, the J call TRBJ2-7; D is unresolved. CDR1 and CDR2 (germline): SGHVS, FQNEAQ. Trimming took off 0 bases at V and 4 bases at J, with 4 bases between the two ends. The CDR3 runs to 12 residues. CDR3 sequence reads: CASSLAVYEQYV. The CDR3 DNA is TGTGCCAGCAGCTTAGCGGTTTACGAGCAGTACGTC.

This chain links TRBV7-9 with TRBJ2-2; D remains unclear. V shed 5 bases and J shed 4 bases, with 17 bases lying between them. CDR1 is SEHNR, CDR2 FQNEAQ, per germline (reference sequence). The CDR3 consists of 16 residues. The CDR3 DNA sequence: TGTGCCAGCAGCAATCGACGAAAAACCACCACCGGGGAGCTGTTTTTT. It encodes CASSNRRKTTTGELFF.

The chain couples TRBV27 to TRBJ1-6, with 10 nucleotides matching TRBD1. V gave up 6 bases and J gave up 9 bases; unmatched junction bases: 5. This CDR3 is 14 amino acids long. Germline V gives CDR1 MNHEY, CDR2 SMNVEV (reference sequence). CDR3 sequence: CASSHRDRGSPLHF. CDR3 bases: TGTGCCAGCAGCCACCGGGACAGGGGTTCACCCCTCCACTTT.

V is TRBV6-6 and J is TRBJ1-5, with TRBD1 matching over 8 bases. The V gene end was trimmed by 6 bases and the J gene end by 7 bases; junction bases not matched to a gene: 11. This CDR3 is 15 amino acids long. Germline CDR1 MNHNY, CDR2 SVGAGI (reference sequence). As DNA, the CDR3 is TGTGCCAGCAGACCCGGACAGGGTGGAAACCAGCCCCAGCATTTT. Translated, it gives CASRPGQGGNQPQHF.

This clone was seen more than once but under ten times. This chain joins TRBV4-2 and TRBJ1-5; D is perhaps TRBD1 (5 bases). V dropped 3 bases and J dropped 2 bases, with 11 bases sitting between them. Germline V gene lookup returns CDR1 LGHNA and CDR2 YNFKEQ. The CDR3 is made up of 15 amino acids. The CDR3 DNA reads TGTGCCAGCAGCCAGGGGGACGCGGGCAATCAGCCCCAGCATTTT. It codes for CASSQGDAGNQPQHF.

This clone showed up just a few times. The chain combines TRBV25-1 with TRBJ1-2; TRBD1 matches at 9 bases. Germline V gene sequence: CDR1 MGHDK, CDR2 SYGVNS. This CDR3 is built from 15 residues. The V and J ends lost 2 bases and 4 bases, in that order; junction bases with no gene match: 5. This chain's CDR3 is CASSETLQGAYGYTF. CDR3 DNA: TGTGCCAGCAGTGAAACTTTACAGGGGGCCTATGGCTACACCTTC.

In this sample, this clone turned up a few times. The gene calls are TRBV5-6 and TRBJ2-7; unclear D gene. This CDR3 has 13 residues. CDR1 is SGHDT and CDR2 is YYEEEE in the germline V gene. The ends were cut back, 0 bases at V and 6 bases at J, with 10 bases in the middle. CDR3 bases: TGTGCCAGCAGCTTGGGAAAGGTCGCCGAGCAGTACTTC. This codes for CASSLGKVAEQYF. Filled out from reference TRBV5-6 and TRBJ2-7, the complete variable domain reads DAGVTQSPTHLIKTRGQQVTLRCSPKSGHDTVSWYQQALGQGPQFIFQYYEEEERQRGNFPDRFSGHQFPNYSSELNVNALLLGDSALYLCASSLGKVAEQYFGPGTRLTVT.

This chain joins TRBV6-5 and TRBJ2-3, with D perhaps given as TRBD1 or TRBD2 (5 bases each). The CDR3 spans 13 residues. Looked up from germline, CDR1 is MNHEY and CDR2 is SVGAGI. V lost 6 bases to trimming and J lost 0 bases, with 7 bases between them. The CDR3 spells CASRRDSTDTQYF. The DNA for the CDR3 is TGTGCCAGCAGGAGGGACAGCACAGATACGCAGTATTTT.

The gene calls are TRBV30 and TRBJ2-1; possible D gene TRBD2, 6 bases. V was trimmed by 7 bases and J by 10 bases, leaving 20 bases between them. Germline V gene data show CDR1 as GTSNPN and CDR2 as SVGIG (reference sequence). The CDR3 runs 13 residues. The DNA of the CDR3 is TGTGCCTTTTCCGCGTTGAGGGCGGGGGAGCAGTTCTTC. Residues: CAFSALRAGEQFF. The entire variable domain, with the rest obtained from reference TRBV30 and TRBJ2-1, is as follows: SQTIHQWPATLVQPVGSPLSLECTVEGTSNPNLYWYRQAAGRGLQLLFYSVGIGQISSEVPQNLSASRPQDRQFILSSKKLLLSDSGFYLCAFSALRAGEQFFGPGTRLTVL.

The rearrangement uses TRBV7-2 and TRBJ2-3, with D perhaps assigned TRBD1 or TRBD2 (6 bases each). CDR3 size: 15 residues. Germline lookup yields CDR1 SGHTA and CDR2 FQGNSA. The V gene lost 5 bases and the J gene lost 0 bases, with 12 bases spanning the gap. CDR3 coding DNA: TGTGCCAGCAGCGACGGGGGCCCTAGCACAGATACGCAGTATTTT. Translation gives CASSDGGPSTDTQYF.

V and J are TRBV21-1 and TRBJ1-1; the table's D call, TRBD1, has no DNA check behind it. TRBV21-1 is noted as a pseudogene. This CDR3 is built from 13 residues. The CDR3 is CASSKVGGTEAFF. In DNA, the CDR3 is TGTGCCAGCAGCAAAGTTGGGGGCACCGAAGCTTTCTTT.

A few counts support this clone. The chain is built from TRBV5-5 and TRBJ1-2; D is unclear. The germline V gene has CDR1 SGHKS and CDR2 YYEKEE (reference sequence). This CDR3 is built from 14 residues. Trimming pared 0 bases from V and 8 bases from J, leaving 14 bases between. The CDR3 sequence: CASSLEVGQVGYTF. CDR3 DNA: TGTGCCAGCAGCTTGGAGGTAGGGCAGGTCGGCTACACCTTC.

The chain recombines TRBV5-1 with TRBJ1-2, with 8 bases matching TRBD1. This CDR3 has 13 residues. Germline lookup yields CDR1 SGHRS and CDR2 YFSETQ. With 2 bases clipped from V and 8 bases from J, the junction kept 5 bases outside the gene matches. The CDR3 loop is CASSFQGAGGYTF. CDR3 nucleotides: TGCGCCAGCAGCTTTCAGGGGGCAGGCGGCTACACCTTC.

The chain has TRBV6-5 and TRBJ1-1; 10 bases line up with TRBD1. J gave up 4 bases and V 5 bases, and 1 base lay outside the gene matches. CDR3 length equals 13 residues. Germline V gives CDR1 MNHEY, CDR2 SVGAGI. CDR3 in DNA: TGTGCCAGCAGTCGGACAGGGGGCACTGAAGCTTTCTTT. Translating gives CASSRTGGTEAFF.

The rearrangement links TRBV13 to TRBJ2-2; no definite D call. V lost 9 bases to trimming and J lost 5 bases, with 16 bases between them. The CDR3 runs 14 residues. CDR1 and CDR2 from the germline V gene are PRHDT and FYEKMQ (reference sequence). CDR3: CARNSVSETGELFF. Written as DNA, the CDR3 is TGTGCCAGGAACTCCGTTTCAGAGACCGGGGAGCTGTTTTTT. The whole variable domain, filled in from reference TRBV13 and TRBJ2-2, reads AAGVIQSPRHLIKEKRETATLKCYPIPRHDTVYWYQQGPGQDPQFLISFYEKMQSDKGSIPDRFSAQQFSDYHSELNMSSLELGDSALYFCARNSVSETGELFFGEGSRLTVL.